These 28 T cell receptor beta chains came from one sample sequenced in a study of long-term antiretroviral therapy in people with HIV. Running of the v3.0 immunoSEQ assay took place at survey level. Generated by immunoSEQ multiplex PCR, the TCRdb table keeps only in-frame clones and is missing some. Of about 20,000 clones in the sample, approximately 88% were seen once. The specimen comprised unsorted PBMCs, sampled 1.2 years after starting antiretroviral therapy. These receptors were taken from a woman in her 40s with HIV.

The chain employs TRBV7-8 and TRBJ2-7, with D perhaps matching TRBD1 or TRBD2 (5 bases each). CDR3 length: 13 residues. CDR1 is SGHVS and CDR2 is FQNEAQ in the germline V gene. V lost 5 bases to trimming and J lost 7 bases, with 15 bases between them. The CDR3 coding sequence is TGTGCCAGCAGCCTTGCAGGGAGAACGGAGCAGTACTTC. This sequence encodes CASSLAGRTEQYF. Combining the CDR3 with reference TRBV7-8 and TRBJ2-7 gives the whole variable domain GAGVSQSPRYKVAKRGQDVALRCDPISGHVSLFWYQQALGQGPEFLTYFQNEAQLDKSGLPSDRFFAERPEGSVSTLKIQRTQQEDSAVYLCASSLAGRTEQYFGPGTRLTVT.

The rearrangement joins TRBV19 to TRBJ2-1; the D is unclear. The CDR3 has 14 amino acids. V lost 1 base and J 5 bases, leaving 9 bases between the germline ends. The germline V gene encodes CDR1 LNHDA and CDR2 SQIVND (reference sequence). The CDR3 sequence: CASSIGRSHNEQFF. The CDR3 bases are TGTGCCAGTAGTATAGGGAGATCCCACAATGAGCAGTTCTTC.

V is TRBV29-1 and J is TRBJ2-3; 8 positions agree with TRBD2. CDR3 length: 14 residues. Germline V gene sequence: CDR1 SQVTM, CDR2 ANQGSEA. The V and J ends lost 8 bases and 3 bases, in that order; junction bases with no gene match: 10. CDR3 bases: TGCAGCTCATCAGCGGGAGAGGTTACAGATACGCAGTATTTT. It yields the protein CSSSAGEVTDTQYF.

This clone occurred a few times. The chain is built from TRBV27 and TRBJ2-3; D not resolved. Germline assignment: CDR1 MNHEY and CDR2 SMNVEV (reference sequence). The CDR3 has 12 amino acids. Trimming took 3 bases from V and 2 from J, leaving 3 bases between them. The CDR3 coding sequence is TGTGCCAGCAGTTTCAACACAGATACGCAGTATTTT. This gives the protein CASSFNTDTQYF.

V gene TRBV28 combines with J gene TRBJ2-7, with TRBD2 identical over 14 bases. V shed 5 bases and J 4 bases; nucleotides not matched to a gene: 4. Germline V gives CDR1 MDHEN, CDR2 SYDVKM. This CDR3 comprises 15 residues. The CDR3 reads CASSPGTSGGYEQYF. DNA for the CDR3: TGTGCCAGCAGTCCTGGGACTAGCGGGGGATACGAGCAGTACTTC.

This chain joins TRBV13 and TRBJ2-7; TRBD2 agrees at 9 bases. V trimming: 2 bases; J trimming: 4 bases; junction bases outside the gene matches: 3. The CDR3 loop spans 14 amino acids. CDR1 is PRHDT, CDR2 FYEKMQ, per germline (reference sequence). CDR3 in DNA: TGTGCCAGCAGCTTATCTAGCGGGATTTACGAGCAGTACTTC. Encoded protein: CASSLSSGIYEQYF.

The genes are TRBV5-1 and TRBJ2-7; 11 nucleotides line up with TRBD1. This CDR3 region has 18 residues. V lost 2 bases to trimming and J lost 0 bases; unmatched junction nucleotides: 10. Per germline, CDR1 SGHRS and CDR2 YFSETQ. The CDR3 sequence is CASSFGQGAASRSYEQYF. Written as DNA, the CDR3 is TGCGCCAGCAGCTTCGGACAGGGGGCGGCTAGCCGCTCCTACGAGCAGTACTTC.

This chain joins TRBV18 and TRBJ2-7; 10 nucleotides line up with TRBD2. The V gene end was trimmed by 6 bases and the J gene end by 7 bases; junction bases not matched to a gene: 9. This CDR3 comprises 14 residues. Germline V gives CDR1 KGHSH, CDR2 LQKENI. The CDR3 is CASSPTSGKVEQYF. In nucleotides, the CDR3 is TGTGCCAGCTCTCCTACTAGCGGGAAGGTAGAGCAGTACTTC.

The chain joins TRBV25-1 to TRBJ1-2; D is possibly TRBD1 (5 bases). The CDR3 runs to 15 residues. CDR1 MGHDK and CDR2 SYGVNS come from the germline V gene. With 3 bases removed from V and 7 bases from J, the gap between germline ends came to 18 bases. The CDR3 loop reads CASSDVIKGMGGYTF. CDR3 in DNA: TGTGCCAGCAGTGACGTTATCAAGGGGATGGGTGGCTACACCTTC.

The gene calls are TRBV6-5 and TRBJ1-2, with 8 positions matching TRBD1. V lost 0 bases, J lost 8 bases, and 5 bases stayed unmatched. The CDR3 covers 14 residues. Germline loops: CDR1 MNHEY, CDR2 SVGAGI. CDR3 DNA: TGTGCCAGCAGTTACTCGACAGGGGCTTACGGCTACACCTTC. Encoded protein: CASSYSTGAYGYTF.

V usage is TRBV27 and J usage is TRBJ2-3; 11 bases are shared with TRBD2. Trimming at V came to 8 bases and at J to 2 bases, leaving 6 bases not matched to a gene. This CDR3 is 15 amino acids long. Germline V gene lookup returns CDR1 MNHEY and CDR2 SMNVEV (reference sequence). CDR3 DNA: TGTGCCAGCTCTCGACTAGCGGGGTACACAGATACGCAGTATTTT. Translation gives CASSRLAGYTDTQYF.

The chain recombines TRBV6-4 with TRBJ2-7, with 8 bases lining up with TRBD1. This CDR3 is 13 amino acids long. Germline V gene data show CDR1 as MRHNA and CDR2 as SNTAGT. V trimming: 6 bases; J trimming: 4 bases; junction bases outside the gene matches: 5. CDR3 protein: CASSGTGLYEQYF. CDR3 DNA sequence: TGTGCCAGCAGCGGGACAGGCCTGTACGAGCAGTACTTC.

The chain links TRBV4-3 to TRBJ2-3, with D tentatively TRBD1 (5 bases). The CDR3 is made up of 17 amino acids. Trimming cost V 1 base and J 6 bases, with 20 bases left between them. Germline V gene lookup returns CDR1 LGHNA and CDR2 YSLEER. The CDR3 DNA sequence: TGCGCCAGCAGCCAAGGGGGCCGAAACACCCTCGGCGATACGCAGTATTTT. Encoded protein: CASSQGGRNTLGDTQYF.

The gene calls are TRBV5-5 and TRBJ2-3; 8 bases line up with TRBD2. CDR1 is SGHKS and CDR2 is YYEKEE in the germline V gene (reference sequence). V dropped 4 bases and J dropped 1; count of bases not matched to a gene: 5. The CDR3 consists of 15 residues. CDR3 coding DNA: TGTGCCAGCAGCCTACCAGCGGGAGGCACAGATACGCAGTATTTT. This sequence encodes CASSLPAGGTDTQYF. The whole variable domain, filled in from reference TRBV5-5 and TRBJ2-3, reads DAGVTQSPTHLIKTRGQQVTLRCSPISGHKSVSWYQQVLGQGPQFIFQYYEKEERGRGNFPDRFSARQFPNYSSELNVNALLLGDSALYLCASSLPAGGTDTQYFGPGTRLTVL.

The rearrangement links TRBV6-5 to TRBJ1-2, with D possibly matching TRBD1 (6 bases). V lost 8 bases to trimming and J lost 4 bases, with 14 bases between them. The CDR3 is 13 amino acids. The germline V gene has CDR1 MNHEY and CDR2 SVGAGI. This CDR3 reads CASSSQGPYGYTF. The CDR3 coding sequence is TGTGCCAGCTCATCACAGGGCCCCTATGGCTACACCTTC.

The chain carries TRBV5-1 and TRBJ1-1; tentatively, D is TRBD1 (6 bases). Trimming left V 0 bases short and J 6 bases short, with 15 bases between. The CDR3 spans 15 residues. Germline lookup yields CDR1 SGHRS and CDR2 YFSETQ. The CDR3 loop is CASSLVTGASAEAFF. The CDR3 coding sequence is TGCGCCAGCAGCTTGGTGACGGGGGCGTCGGCTGAAGCTTTCTTT.

In its sample, this clone was seen once. The chain uses TRBV27 and TRBJ2-7, with 8 bases aligning to TRBD1. The CDR3 runs 12 residues. The V gene end was trimmed by 7 bases and the J gene end by 7 bases; junction bases not matched to a gene: 6. CDR1 and CDR2 from the germline V gene are MNHEY and SMNVEV (reference sequence). CDR3 DNA: TGTGCCAGCACCCAGACAGGGGCTGAGCAGTACTTC. This encodes CASTQTGAEQYF.

The CDR3 reads CASTRDRGGTEAFF. The DNA of the CDR3 is TGTGCCAGTACCAGGGACAGGGGGGGCACTGAAGCTTTCTTT. This chain links TRBV28 with TRBJ1-1, with TRBD1 identical over 11 bases. The germline CDR1 and CDR2 sequences are MDHEN and SYDVKM. The V and J ends lost 9 bases and 4 bases, in that order; junction bases with no gene match: 7. The CDR3 extends over 14 amino acids.

This chain uses TRBV4-1 with TRBJ1-3, with D uncertain. The CDR3 covers 13 residues. Trimming cost V 7 bases and J 4 bases, with 11 bases left between them. CDR1 is MGHRA, CDR2 YSYEKL, per germline. The chain's CDR3 is CASTETVGNTIYF. For the CDR3, the DNA is TGCGCCAGCACCGAAACAGTAGGAAACACCATATATTTT.

This clone was seen a single time. This rearrangement joins TRBV2 to TRBJ2-6; TRBD2 aligns across 8 bases. The CDR3 length is 15 residues. CDR1 is SNHLY and CDR2 is FYNNEI in the germline V gene. J was trimmed by 2 bases and V by 10 bases; bases with no gene match: 7. DNA for the CDR3: TGTGCCACCCTACGGGGGGGCGCTGGGGCCAACGTCCTGACTTTC. This gives the protein CATLRGGAGANVLTF.

The sample holds a few counts of this clone. This chain connects TRBV7-2 to TRBJ2-7, with D tentatively TRBD2 (5 bases). The length of the CDR3 is 13 residues. With 8 bases removed from V and 2 bases from J, the gap between germline ends came to 13 bases. CDR1 and CDR2 from the germline V gene are SGHTA and FQGNSA. This CDR3 reads CASESLGTYEQYF. The CDR3 nucleotides read TGTGCCAGCGAATCACTAGGCACCTACGAGCAGTACTTC.

V and J are TRBV4-1 and TRBJ1-1; 9 bases agree with TRBD1. This CDR3 region has 12 residues. The germline gives CDR1 MGHRA, CDR2 YSYEKL. The J segment lost 11 bases and the V segment lost 1 base, leaving 2 bases of the junction unmatched. The CDR3 nucleotides are TGCGCCAGCAGCCAAGGACAGGGGGAGGCTTTCTTT. Translation: CASSQGQGEAFF.

The gene calls are TRBV27 and TRBJ2-7; possible D gene TRBD2, 6 bases. The CDR3 contains 15 residues. Germline V gene data show CDR1 as MNHEY and CDR2 as SMNVEV (reference sequence). Trimming left V 3 bases short and J 4 bases short, with 16 bases between. The CDR3 nucleotides are TGTGCCAGCAGTTTTAGCGGAGGTGGGACTTACGAGCAGTACTTC. Residues: CASSFSGGGTYEQYF.

This clone was observed once. The rearrangement joins TRBV25-1 to TRBJ2-7; 8 nucleotides match TRBD2. The CDR3 contains 13 residues. CDR1 MGHDK and CDR2 SYGVNS come from the germline V gene. V dropped 7 bases and J dropped 7; count of bases not matched to a gene: 9. The CDR3 sequence: CASNAGGAGEQYF. CDR3 in DNA: TGTGCCAGCAACGCGGGAGGAGCGGGAGAGCAGTACTTC.

The rearrangement uses TRBV7-9 and TRBJ1-4; the D is unclear. The V end was cut by 2 bases, the J end by 11 bases, with 15 bases between. CDR1 is SEHNR, CDR2 FQNEAQ, per germline (reference sequence). The CDR3 is 14 residues long. CDR3 nucleotide sequence: TGTGCCAGCAGCTTAATGGCGGCCGGCGACAAACTGTTTTTT. The encoded protein is CASSLMAAGDKLFF.

The chain couples TRBV7-8 to TRBJ1-5; perhaps TRBD1 as D (6 bases). Germline V CDR1 and CDR2: SGHVS, FQNEAQ. The CDR3 consists of 14 residues. V was trimmed by 1 base and J by 7 bases, leaving 11 bases between them. The CDR3 here is CASSLEGGRQPQHF. In nucleotides, the CDR3 is TGTGCCAGCAGCTTAGAAGGGGGTCGGCAGCCCCAGCATTTT.

On this clone itself: At one of its ends the junction is not consistent with the germline gene, which may arise from a read error. V is TRBV5-5 and J is TRBJ1-4; D is perhaps TRBD1 (5 bases). Germline V gene data show CDR1 as SGHKS and CDR2 as YYEKEE (reference sequence). This CDR3 is 14 amino acids long. CDR3 nucleotide sequence: TGTGCCAGCAGTTTGGCCTGGGGGAATGAAAAACTGTTTTTT. Protein sequence: CASSLAWGNEKLFF.

This rearrangement joins TRBV28 to TRBJ1-2; D is unclear. The CDR3 has 12 residues. Germline assignment: CDR1 MDHEN and CDR2 SYDVKM. The ends were cut back, 2 bases at V and 4 bases at J, with 5 bases in the middle. The CDR3 DNA reads TGTGCCAGCAGTTTAGACACCTATGGCTACACCTTC. The encoded protein is CASSLDTYGYTF.